A single sample is the source of the 18 T cell receptor beta chains below, sequenced in a study of identical twins. TCRdb analysed the 5' RACE reads with MiXCR anew, one entry per CDR3 protein. The profile shows 650,000 to 800,000 distinct CDR3 sequences, approximately 9% of them singletons. This sample was shared with a second study, whose subject was yellow fever vaccine responses in identical twins.

The material sequenced was PBMCs. Every receptor here comes from a woman aged 18-29 years in good health.

This clonotype showed up many times. The gene calls are TRBV7-9 and TRBJ1-2; 7 bases align to TRBD1. Trimming at V came to 2 bases and at J to 5 bases, leaving 8 bases not matched to a gene. Germline CDR1 reads SEHNR; CDR2 reads FQNEAQ (reference sequence). The length of the CDR3 is 15 residues. The CDR3 nucleotides are TGTGCCAGCAGCTTACAGACAGGGCCAACGTATGGCTACACCTTC. Residues: CASSLQTGPTYGYTF.

This clonotype was detected only a few times. This chain connects TRBV20-1 to TRBJ2-1, with 12 bases aligning to TRBD2. There are 17 residues in the CDR3. V lost 6 bases to trimming and J lost 0 bases; unmatched junction nucleotides: 9. Germline CDR1 and CDR2: DFQATT and SNEGSKA (reference sequence). The CDR3 DNA follows: TGCAGTGCCTGGGGACTAGCGGGTACAAACTCCTACAATGAGCAGTTCTTC. This encodes CSAWGLAGTNSYNEQFF.

CDR3 DNA sequence: TGTGCCAGCAGTACTAGCGGGCAGAACACCGGGGAGCTGTTTTTT. This encodes CASSTSGQNTGELFF. The chain joins TRBV12-3 or TRBV12-4 to TRBJ2-2, with 9 bases identical to TRBD2. The CDR3 consists of 15 residues. With V trimmed by 5 bases and J by 1 base, 2 bases remained unmatched.

The chain joins TRBV28 to TRBJ2-3; D is ambiguous. Germline V gene data show CDR1 as MDHEN and CDR2 as SYDVKM. V was trimmed by 6 bases and J by 6 bases, leaving 13 bases between them. This CDR3 contains 13 residues. The CDR3 reads CASSRVGRDTQYF. Written as DNA, the CDR3 is TGTGCCAGCAGCCGCGTCGGGCGGGATACGCAGTATTTT.

The chain joins TRBV3-1 to TRBJ2-5; 8 bases fit TRBD2. With 5 bases clipped from V and 5 bases from J, the junction kept 16 bases outside the gene matches. Germline-derived CDR1 and CDR2 are LGHDT and YNNKEL (reference sequence). CDR3 length: 17 residues. CDR3 residues: CASSFLAGQAAQETQYF. The CDR3 DNA sequence: TGTGCCAGCAGCTTTTTAGCGGGGCAAGCAGCTCAGGAGACCCAGTACTTC.

CDR3 residues: CASNLGLADSYEQYF. Here the CDR3 DNA reads TGTGCCAGCAACCTCGGACTAGCGGACTCCTACGAGCAGTACTTC. The chain joins TRBV6-7 to TRBJ2-7; 10 bases are a match to TRBD2. TRBV6-7 falls under the ORF class, with uncertain function. This CDR3 is built from 15 residues. V lost 7 bases, J lost 0 bases, and 6 bases stayed unmatched.

Ten or more counts support this clonotype. The V call is TRBV4-1, the J call TRBJ2-3, with 8 bases aligning to TRBD2. V dropped 3 bases and J dropped 6; count of bases not matched to a gene: 8. The germline V gene has CDR1 MGHRA and CDR2 YSYEKL. The CDR3 has 15 residues. The CDR3 bases are TGCGCCAGCAGCCACCCGGGACTAGGGGTGGATACGCAGTATTTT. It is translated as CASSHPGLGVDTQYF.

V gene TRBV10-2 combines with J gene TRBJ2-4, with TRBD1 identical over 8 bases. V trimming: 6 bases; J trimming: 5 bases; junction bases outside the gene matches: 3. The length of the CDR3 is 13 residues. Per germline, CDR1 WSHSY and CDR2 SAAADI. The CDR3 loop reads CASRETGENIQYF. CDR3 nucleotide sequence: TGCGCCAGCAGAGAGACAGGGGAAAACATTCAGTACTTC.

This clonotype showed up just a few times. The CDR3 here is CASSLPRGAGELFF. DNA of the CDR3: TGCGCCAGCAGCTTGCCCAGGGGAGCCGGGGAGCTGTTTTTT. V usage is TRBV5-1 and J usage is TRBJ2-2; D is possibly TRBD1 (6 bases). Germline CDR1 is SGHRS and CDR2 is YFSETQ. V lost 1 base and J lost 6, with 10 bases in between. This CDR3 has 14 residues.

This sequence joins TRBV4-3 and TRBJ2-1; TRBD2 matches 8 bases. This CDR3 comprises 15 residues. Per the germline V gene, CDR1 is LGHNA and CDR2 is YSLEER. V shed 0 bases, J shed 12 bases, and the junction held 10 bases outside the gene matches. The CDR3 bases are TGCGCCAGCAGCCAAGACTCGCGCGGGAGGATTGCGCAGTTCTTC. This gives the protein CASSQDSRGRIAQFF.

V is TRBV20-1 and J is TRBJ2-3; 12 bases agree with TRBD2. The CDR3 is 15 amino acids. Unmatched junction bases numbered 10, after V lost 6 bases and J lost 6 bases. Germline loops: CDR1 DFQATT, CDR2 SNEGSKA (reference sequence). The DNA of the CDR3 is TGCAGTGCAGACGAAAGGACTAGCGGGATGGATACGCAGTATTTT. Translation: CSADERTSGMDTQYF.

The chain uses TRBV11-2 and TRBJ2-5; D could derive from TRBD1 or TRBD2 (5 bases each). Deletions cut 2 bases from V and 0 bases from J, with 13 bases between. The CDR3 runs 16 residues. Per the germline V gene, CDR1 is SGHAT and CDR2 is FQNNGV. This chain's CDR3 is CASSLPYGTHQETQYF. Written as DNA, the CDR3 is TGTGCCAGCAGCTTACCTTACGGGACCCACCAAGAGACCCAGTACTTC.

This clonotype occurred many times. The junction shows a germline mismatch at one end, possibly a read error. This rearrangement joins TRBV5-1 to TRBJ2-2, with a tentative D call TRBD1 (6 bases). CDR1 and CDR2 (germline): SGHRS, YFSETQ. The CDR3 sequence is 15 residues long. The CDR3 here is CASSLGRGNTGELFF. The CDR3 coding sequence is TGTGCCAGCAGTTTGGGCAGGGGAAACACCGGGGAGCTGTTTTTT.

Many counts were recorded for this clonotype. The CDR3 loop reads CSAQPDRGQPQHF. CDR3 in DNA: TGCAGTGCTCAACCGGACAGGGGCCAGCCCCAGCATTTT. This chain links TRBV20-1 with TRBJ1-5; 9 bases agree with TRBD1. Germline lookup yields CDR1 DFQATT and CDR2 SNEGSKA (reference sequence). V lost 5 bases to trimming and J lost 7 bases; unmatched junction nucleotides: 6. There are 13 residues in the CDR3.

The chain links TRBV7-9 to TRBJ2-5; 7 bases match TRBD2. Germline V gene data show CDR1 as SEHNR and CDR2 as FQNEAQ (reference sequence). This CDR3 has 14 residues. With V trimmed by 2 bases and J by 5 bases, 5 bases remained unmatched. This CDR3 is CASSLWGGGETQYF. The CDR3 nucleotides are TGTGCCAGCAGCTTATGGGGCGGGGGTGAGACCCAGTACTTC.

This clonotype was seen a handful of times. The gene calls are TRBV29-1 and TRBJ2-1; D could derive from TRBD1 or TRBD2 (5 bases each). The V end was cut by 7 bases, the J end by 7 bases, with 17 bases between. The CDR3 is 13 amino acids. Per the germline V gene, CDR1 is SQVTM and CDR2 is ANQGSEA. The CDR3 sequence: CSARDGLGNEQFF. DNA of the CDR3: TGCAGCGCCAGGGACGGGCTTGGGAATGAGCAGTTCTTC.

The chain links TRBV29-1 to TRBJ2-6; D is unresolved. V lost 6 bases and J lost 1, with 10 bases in between. Germline CDR1 is SQVTM and CDR2 is ANQGSEA. CDR3 size: 14 residues. The CDR3 reads CSVTHGSGANVLTF. CDR3 nucleotide sequence: TGCAGCGTCACGCACGGATCTGGGGCCAACGTCCTGACTTTC. Complete variable domain (other parts from reference TRBV29-1 and TRBJ2-6): SAVISQKPSRDICQRGTSLTIQCQVDSQVTMMFWYRQQPGQSLTLIATANQGSEATYESGFVIDKFPISRPNLTFSTLTVSNMSPEDSSIYLCSVTHGSGANVLTFGAGSRLTVL.

The J gene is TRBJ2-5, the V gene TRBV5-5, with 10 bases matching TRBD2. V dropped 0 bases and J dropped 0; count of bases not matched to a gene: 8. CDR3 length: 18 amino acids. Germline-derived CDR1 and CDR2 are SGHKS and YYEKEE (reference sequence). The CDR3 DNA follows: TGTGCCAGCAGCTTGGCGCCTAGCGGGGGCGTTTACCAAGAGACCCAGTACTTC. It encodes CASSLAPSGGVYQETQYF.